This T cell receptor (beta chain) stems from a study of OX40 agonist ivuxolimab in advanced cancers. On the study more broadly: Participants averaged approximately 65 years of age (range roughly 20 to 90) and were 75% to 90% male. Study findings and constraints: Expanded clones were, on average, more numerous among CD8+ T cells than CD4+. The study found among the lowest clonal expansion in partial responders at 0.1-3.0 mg/kg.

This clone was recorded only once. The antigen remains unidentified. The germline gives CDR1 KGHSH, CDR2 LQKENI. Trimming removed 6 bases from V and 0 bases from J, with 12 bases in between. The CDR3 contains 15 residues. TCRdb's copy holds only in-frame clones and misses some; the assay was immunoSEQ multiplex PCR. The sample gives some 100,000 clones, around 84% of which show up once; approximately 1.2% is in the top ten. No patient had autoimmune disease or received systemic immunosuppression. The receptor comes from an adult with an advanced solid tumor such as melanoma, head and neck, liver or kidney cancer. This rearrangement joins TRBV18 to TRBJ2-1; D may correspond to TRBD1 or TRBD2 (5 bases each). The starting material was CD4+ or CD8+ T cells sorted from blood, obtained in a trial of the OX40 agonist ivuxolimab. DNA of the CDR3: TGTGCCAGCTCTACCGGGACCCGCTCCTACAATGAGCAGTTCTTC. As protein: CASSTGTRSYNEQFF.